This TCR beta chain originates from a study of cytotoxic CD8 clonotypes in ibrutinib-treated CLL. Study-level results: Public clonotypes were seen rarely and were contracted or stable on treatment.

Comment on this clone: The antigen is undetermined.

V dropped 4 bases and J dropped 6; count of bases not matched to a gene: 11. The CDR3 consists of 18 residues. CDR1 WNHNN and CDR2 SYGVQD come from the germline V gene (reference sequence). TCRdb's table, derived via immunoSEQ multiplex PCR, lists solely in-frame clones and lacks some. The repertoire consists of about 140,000 clones, with around 93% occurring once and the leading ten covering 11%. The input for sequencing was PBMCs, taken after 12 months of ibrutinib treatment. V gene TRBV10-1 combines with J gene TRBJ2-1; 14 positions agree with TRBD2. This sequence originates from a human donor with chronic lymphocytic leukemia. The CDR3 sequence is CASSGDRLGLAGVNEQFF. CDR3 coding DNA: TGCGCCAGCAGTGGCGACAGGCTGGGACTAGCGGGAGTCAATGAGCAGTTCTTC.